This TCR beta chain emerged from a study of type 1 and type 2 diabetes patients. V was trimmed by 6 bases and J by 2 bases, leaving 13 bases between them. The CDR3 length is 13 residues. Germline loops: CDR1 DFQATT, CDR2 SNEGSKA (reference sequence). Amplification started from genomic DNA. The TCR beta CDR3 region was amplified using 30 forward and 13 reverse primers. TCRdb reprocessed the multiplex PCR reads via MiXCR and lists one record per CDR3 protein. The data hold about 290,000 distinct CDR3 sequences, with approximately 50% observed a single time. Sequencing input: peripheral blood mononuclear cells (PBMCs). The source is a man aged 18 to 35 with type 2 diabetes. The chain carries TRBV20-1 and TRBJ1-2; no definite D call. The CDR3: CSAPSGSNYGYTF. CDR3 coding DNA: TGCAGTGCACCTTCCGGGAGCAACTATGGCTACACCTTC.